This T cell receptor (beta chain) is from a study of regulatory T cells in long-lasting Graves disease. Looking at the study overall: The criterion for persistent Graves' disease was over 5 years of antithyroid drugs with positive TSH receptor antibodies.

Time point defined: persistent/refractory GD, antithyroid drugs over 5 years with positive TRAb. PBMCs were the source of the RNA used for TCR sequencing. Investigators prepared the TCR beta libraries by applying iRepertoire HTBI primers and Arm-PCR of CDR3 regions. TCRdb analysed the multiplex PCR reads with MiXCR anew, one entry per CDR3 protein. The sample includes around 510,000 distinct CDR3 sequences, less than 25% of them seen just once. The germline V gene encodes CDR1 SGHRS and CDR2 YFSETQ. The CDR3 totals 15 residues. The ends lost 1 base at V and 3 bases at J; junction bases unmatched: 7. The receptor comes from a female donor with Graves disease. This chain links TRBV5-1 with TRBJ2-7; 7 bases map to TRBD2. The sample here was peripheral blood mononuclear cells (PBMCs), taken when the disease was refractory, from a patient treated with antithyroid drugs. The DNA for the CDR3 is TGCGCCAGCAGCTTGTCTCCTAGCGGAAACTACGAGCAGTACTTC. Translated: CASSLSPSGNYEQYF.